Shown below are 8 T cell receptor beta chains from a single sample sequenced in a study of shared T cell receptors in the human thymus. Assay used: immunoSEQ multiplex PCR; TCRdb lists only in-frame clones, some missing. The sample contains 700,000 or so clones, 70% to 90% of which appear only once. These data were likewise used in another study, on human thymus T cells.

Sequenced material: thymocytes. The receptor source for this set is a girl in the first two years of life with a congenital heart defect.

The chain couples TRBV6-6 to TRBJ1-6; TRBD1 is a possible D gene (6 bases). The CDR3 extends over 16 amino acids. The germline V gene encodes CDR1 MNHNY and CDR2 SVGAGI (reference sequence). The germline V and J ends were trimmed by 4 bases and 9 bases, with 19 bases remaining between them. DNA of the CDR3: TGTGCCAGCAGTTCGACCTCAGGGGTGACCCCTTCACCCCTCCACTTT. Its protein is CASSSTSGVTPSPLHF.

This clone was seen only a few times. This chain connects TRBV2 to TRBJ1-3; 7 nucleotides agree with TRBD1. The CDR3 contains 15 residues. CDR1 and CDR2 from the germline V gene are SNHLY and FYNNEI. Trimming cost V 9 bases and J 8 bases; bases outside gene matches: 16. CDR3 region: CASLAGQGQGDTIYF. The CDR3 bases are TGTGCCAGTCTCGCGGGGCAGGGCCAGGGGGACACCATATATTTT.

This chain links TRBV5-1 with TRBJ2-5; a weak D match, TRBD2 (5 bases). The assigned J gene may be wrong: the sequence end matches TRBJ2-7 better. Germline V CDR1 and CDR2: SGHRS, YFSETQ. CDR3 length: 16 amino acids. In nucleotides, the CDR3 is TGCGCCAGCAGCCAGGAGGTGGTGGGGAATTCCTACGAGCAGTACTTC. Its protein product is CASSQEVVGNSYEQYF.

The chain joins TRBV6-6 to TRBJ2-3; D may be TRBD2 (6 bases). Between the trimmed V and J ends, which lost 8 bases and 4 bases, there was a span of 16 bases. Germline CDR1 and CDR2: MNHNY and SVGAGI (reference sequence). The CDR3 is 14 amino acids. CDR3 residues: CASPPGRGPDTQYF. As DNA, the CDR3 is TGTGCCAGCCCTCCAGGGCGGGGCCCAGATACGCAGTATTTT.

This clone was seen only once. The chain links TRBV2 to TRBJ2-7, with a weak D call TRBD1 (5 bases). Trimming pared 1 base from V and 2 bases from J, leaving 12 bases between. Germline-derived CDR1 and CDR2 are SNHLY and FYNNEI. The length of the CDR3 is 15 residues. This CDR3 is CASSEGHRQAYEQYF. The CDR3 DNA reads TGTGCCAGCAGTGAAGGCCACAGGCAGGCCTACGAGCAGTACTTC.

The chain recombines TRBV9 with TRBJ2-7, with a weak D call TRBD1 (6 bases). CDR1 SGDLS and CDR2 YYNGEE come from the germline V gene. V was trimmed by 2 bases and J by 2 bases, leaving 14 bases between them. The CDR3 extends over 15 amino acids. The CDR3 is CASSVSGQTPYEQYF. The CDR3 nucleotides read TGTGCCAGCAGCGTGTCCGGACAGACCCCCTACGAGCAGTACTTC.

This clone was detected a few times. The chain combines TRBV6-1 with TRBJ2-1; 8 nucleotides agree with TRBD1. Germline lookup yields CDR1 MNHNS and CDR2 SASEGT. With 3 bases clipped from V and 5 bases from J, the junction kept 9 bases outside the gene matches. The CDR3 is 16 amino acids. The CDR3: CASSEGGQGVDNEQFF. CDR3 DNA sequence: TGTGCCAGCAGTGAGGGCGGACAGGGTGTTGACAATGAGCAGTTCTTC.

This clone was observed a handful of times. The rearrangement links TRBV10-3 to TRBJ2-5, with 11 bases lining up with TRBD2. The CDR3 covers 16 residues. V lost 2 bases, J lost 7 bases, and 9 bases stayed unmatched. Germline loops: CDR1 ENHRY, CDR2 SYGVKD. As DNA, the CDR3 is TGTGCCATCAGTGAGCTAGCGGGGGGCGATGGGGGGACCCAGTACTTC. Residues: CAISELAGGDGGTQYF.